This is a list of T cell receptor beta chains from one sample in a study of CD8+CD57+ T cells in acquired aplastic anemia. TCRdb reanalysed the reads using MiXCR and keeps one entry per CDR3 protein. Altogether around 170,000 distinct CDR3 sequences are present, approximately 46% being singletons, with the ten largest covering around 2.9%. Sequenced material: sorted CD4+, CD8+, or CD8+CD57+ T cells (not recorded which) from PBMCs. The receptors originated from a human donor in good health. The CDR3 runs from the conserved cysteine through the conserved F or W. D genes are given only for firm matches. Clone size is not always given. Where it is, it says once, few, many or a class for expanded clones.

CASSEELTSGVSSYEQYF TGTGCCAGCAGTGAAGAGTTGACTAGCGGGGTGAGCTCCTACGAGCAGTACTTC TRBJ2-7 TRBD2 TRBV6-1 .
CASSPQLVAGANEQFF TGTGCCAGCAGTCCCCAGTTGGTAGCGGGGGCCAATGAGCAGTTCTTC TRBJ2-1 TRBD2 TRBV6-1 .
CASSFYHEQFF TGTGCCAGCAGTTTCTACCATGAGCAGTTCTTC TRBJ2-1 . TRBV12-3/TRBV12-4 many
CASSYRFRETQYF TGTGCCAGCAGTTACAGGTTCCGGGAGACCCAGTACTTC TRBJ2-5 . TRBV28 .
CASRLAGTQYF TGTGCCAGCAGACTAGCGGGTACGCAGTATTTT TRBJ2-3 TRBD2 TRBV6-1 many
CASSQYGAGWGDTQYF TGTGCCAGCAGCCAGTACGGGGCCGGGTGGGGGGATACGCAGTATTTT TRBJ2-3 . TRBV11-2 .
CASSGTVPNTGELFF TGTGCCAGTAGTGGGACAGTACCGAACACCGGGGAGCTGTTTTTT TRBJ2-2 TRBD1 TRBV19 few
CSAGTSGTWGDTQYF TGCAGTGCTGGGACTAGCGGAACATGGGGAGATACGCAGTATTTT TRBJ2-3 TRBD2 TRBV20-1 many
CASSPTFIAGGSETQYF TGTGCCAGCAGCCCGACATTTATCGCGGGAGGGTCGGAGACCCAGTACTTC TRBJ2-5 TRBD2 TRBV11-2 .
CASSDGGRNEQFF TGTGCCAGCAGCGACGGGGGGCGCAATGAGCAGTTCTTC TRBJ2-1 . TRBV5-8 many
CASSLGARGGFNGYTF TGTGCCAGCAGCTTAGGGGCCAGGGGGGGTTTCAATGGCTACACCTTC TRBJ1-2 TRBD1 TRBV24-1 .
CASSRLVETQYF TGTGCCAGCAGCCGTCTGGTAGAGACCCAGTACTTC TRBJ2-5 . TRBV14 few
CAIVAALGDTQYF TGTGCCATCGTGGCGGCCCTAGGGGATACGCAGTATTTT TRBJ2-3 . TRBV10-3 .
CASSDPQRLRSYEQYF TGCGCCAGCAGTGATCCCCAGAGACTACGGTCCTACGAGCAGTACTTC TRBJ2-7 . TRBV10-1 few
CASRRPGLENYEQYF TGTGCCAGCAGAAGACCGGGACTAGAAAATTACGAGCAGTACTTC TRBJ2-7 TRBD2 TRBV2 once
CATSFPSFTDTQYF TGTGCCACCAGTTTTCCTAGCTTCACAGATACGCAGTATTTT TRBJ2-3 . TRBV24-1 many
CASSMGQGAGSPLHF TGTGCCAGTAGTATGGGACAGGGGGCTGGGTCACCCCTCCACTTT TRBJ1-6 TRBD1 TRBV19 .
CASGKNSGRASDNEQFF TGTGCCAGCGGTAAGAATAGCGGGAGGGCCTCGGACAATGAGCAGTTCTTC TRBJ2-1 TRBD2 TRBV25-1 .
CSARQDLKETQYF TGCAGTGCTAGACAGGACCTAAAAGAGACCCAGTACTTC TRBJ2-5 . TRBV20-1 many
CASSYPITFGRNYGYTF TGTGCCAGCAGTTACCCCATCACTTTTGGGCGTAACTATGGCTACACCTTC TRBJ1-2 . TRBV10-2 .
CASAPSGTPAYNEQFF TGTGCCAGCGCCCCTAGCGGGACCCCGGCCTACAATGAGCAGTTCTTC TRBJ2-1 TRBD2 TRBV7-3 many
CASSQDEGTDTQYF TGTGCCAGCAGCCAAGATGAGGGCACAGATACGCAGTATTTT TRBJ2-3 . TRBV3-1 many
CASSFSSGAYEQYF TGTGCCAGCAGCTTTTCTAGCGGGGCCTACGAGCAGTACTTC TRBJ2-7 TRBD2 TRBV7-8 many